This TCR beta chain was sequenced in a study of blood T cell repertoires in COVID-19. Across the whole study: Acute and convalescent COVID-19 specimens originated in the United States, Italy and Spain. PBMCs, B-cell-depleted T cells, or T cells were the source of the cDNA or gDNA that made up the material.

The junction had 7 bases not matched to a gene; V was cut back by 7 bases and J by 4 bases. The germline gives CDR1 LNHDA, CDR2 SQIVND (reference sequence). The CDR3 is made up of 14 amino acids. Original processing methods: Reference gene primer amplification in the assay estimated nucleated cell counts. Here immunoSEQ multiplex PCR was the method, and the copy in TCRdb shows in-frame clones only, minus some. The DNA gave D and trimming, while V, J and clone size come from that table. The sample lists about 120,000 clones, less than 90% occurring once. This clonotype was sampled from a man older than 75 with acute or convalescent COVID-19. Sequencing was performed on peripheral blood. The J gene is TRBJ2-1, the V gene TRBV19; 7 positions match TRBD2. In nucleotides, the CDR3 is TGTGCCAGTACGTCGTGGGGGGGGTACAATGAGCAGTTCTTC. The encoded protein is CASTSWGGYNEQFF.